This TCR beta chain was identified during a study of control samples from healthy donors and cancer patients. Sequenced by immunoSEQ multiplex PCR; TCRdb stores in-frame clones only, minus some. The data show around 150,000 clones, with roughly 90% seen just once and more than 10% held by the top ten. The origin of this receptor is a man aged 25-40 years in good health. Material for sequencing was blood.

CDR3: CAIRGTGRETQYF. The CDR3 DNA reads TGTGCCATCAGGGGGACAGGGCGAGAGACCCAGTACTTC. This rearrangement joins TRBV10-3 to TRBJ2-5; 9 nucleotides agree with TRBD1. This CDR3 is built from 13 residues. After removal of 6 bases from V and 4 bases from J, the junction contained 3 bases not matched to a gene. Germline V lookup: CDR1 ENHRY, CDR2 SYGVKD.